Listed below are T cell receptor beta chains from one sample, sequenced in a study of cytomegalovirus exposure and HLA in healthy donors. Sequencing used immunoSEQ multiplex PCR; TCRdb keeps in-frame clones, though not all of them. The sample shows over 100,000 clones, around 73% of them seen only once. Sequences were obtained from PBMCs. The receptors originated from a female donor in good health and CMV-seronegative. Both conserved end residues are part of each CDR3. Each record gives: clone size, V gene, J gene, D gene, CDR3 length, CDR3 protein, CDR3 DNA. D genes are given only for firm matches. Some rows have no size entry. The others give once, few or many, or a class for an expanded clone.

NA	TRBV29-1	TRBJ2-7	TRBD1	12	CSVETGGYEQYF	TGCAGCGTTGAAACAGGGGGCTACGAGCAGTACTTC
NA	TRBV10-3	TRBJ2-7	TRBD1	15	CAISAGTGGIYEQYF	TGTGCCATCAGTGCCGGGACAGGGGGAATCTACGAGCAGTACTTC
NA	TRBV7-6	TRBJ2-2	NA	14	CASSLTTTTGELFF	TGTGCCAGCAGCCTCACCACTACCACCGGGGAGCTGTTTTTT
NA	TRBV6-5	TRBJ2-2	NA	14	CISRGRTEGGELFF	TGTATATCAAGGGGCAGGACCGAAGGCGGGGAGCTGTTTTTT
NA	TRBV7-2	TRBJ2-3	TRBD1	16	CASSPTRQGGTDTQYF	TGTGCCAGCAGCCCTACTCGACAGGGTGGTACAGATACGCAGTATTTT
NA	TRBV7-2	TRBJ2-1	TRBD2	14	CASSLRTSLDEQFF	TGTGCCAGCAGCCTTAGGACTAGTCTCGATGAGCAGTTCTTC
NA	TRBV28	TRBJ1-5	NA	13	CASSTGWNQPQHF	TGTGCCAGCAGTACGGGGTGGAATCAGCCCCAGCATTTT
NA	TRBV5-5	TRBJ2-1	TRBD2	15	CASSRSGTSYNEQFF	TGTGCCAGCAGTCGCTCCGGGACTAGCTACAATGAGCAGTTCTTC
NA	TRBV6-4	TRBJ2-3	TRBD2	15	CASSVGLAGPDTQYF	TGTGCCAGCAGTGTGGGACTAGCGGGCCCAGATACGCAGTATTTT
NA	TRBV14	TRBJ2-2	NA	15	CASSSMTPNTGELFF	TGTGCCAGCAGCTCAATGACACCTAACACCGGGGAGCTGTTTTTT
NA	TRBV19	TRBJ2-5	NA	14	CASSTRQVQETQYF	TGTGCCAGTAGTACTCGACAGGTACAAGAGACCCAGTACTTC
NA	TRBV19	TRBJ1-5	NA	12	CASNRGRQPQHF	TGTGCCAGTAATCGGGGTAGGCAGCCCCAGCATTTT
NA	TRBV18	TRBJ1-1	TRBD1	17	CASSRSGTGGLNTEAFF	TGTGCCAGCTCACGGTCCGGGACAGGGGGCCTGAACACTGAAGCTTTCTTT
NA	TRBV29-1	TRBJ2-7	TRBD2	14	CSGKTSASSYEQYF	TGCAGCGGAAAAACTAGCGCGAGCTCCTACGAGCAGTACTTC
NA	TRBV19	TRBJ1-2	TRBD1	15	CASSIGTGIFAGYTF	TGTGCCAGTAGTATCGGGACAGGGATTTTTGCTGGCTACACCTTC
NA	TRBV27	TRBJ1-4	NA	13	CASSLTGQEKLFF	TGTGCCAGCAGTTTGACAGGACAAGAAAAACTGTTTTTT
NA	TRBV7-2	TRBJ2-7	NA	16	CASSFNGGIPPYEQYF	TGTGCCAGCAGCTTTAATGGCGGGATCCCCCCCTACGAGCAGTACTTC
NA	TRBV19	TRBJ2-1	NA	15	CASSSGQNSYNEQFF	TGTGCCAGTAGTTCGGGACAAAACTCCTACAATGAGCAGTTCTTC
once	TRBV28	TRBJ1-2	NA	12	CASSLAGGGYTF	TGTGCCAGCAGTTTGGCGGGAGGTGGCTACACCTTC
NA	TRBV28	TRBJ1-1	NA	13	CASSVTVNTEAFF	TGTGCCAGCAGTGTAACAGTGAACACTGAAGCTTTCTTT
NA	TRBV27	TRBJ2-5	NA	15	CASSAKIPPRETQYF	TGTGCCAGCAGTGCAAAGATCCCCCCGCGGGAGACCCAGTACTTC
NA	TRBV30	TRBJ2-7	TRBD2	12	CAWGGSLYEQYF	TGTGCCTGGGGCGGGAGTTTGTACGAGCAGTACTTC
NA	TRBV19	TRBJ1-5	TRBD1	13	CASSPDRDQPQHF	TGTGCCAGTAGCCCCGACAGGGACCAGCCCCAGCATTTT
NA	TRBV19	TRBJ2-7	NA	13	CASSTRPGYEQYF	TGTGCCAGTAGTACCCGTCCCGGTTACGAGCAGTACTTC
NA	TRBV11-2	TRBJ2-7	TRBD2	19	CASSSHLRGAGGWVLEQYF	TGTGCCAGCAGCTCCCACCTAAGGGGAGCGGGAGGCTGGGTCCTCGAGCAGTACTTC
NA	TRBV7-2	TRBJ1-1	NA	14	CASSITSENTEAFF	TGTGCCAGCAGCATTACATCAGAAAACACTGAAGCTTTCTTT
NA	TRBV19	TRBJ1-2	TRBD1	14	CASQRTGLNYGYTF	TGTGCCAGTCAGAGGACAGGACTTAACTATGGCTACACCTTC
NA	TRBV27	TRBJ2-5	TRBD2	14	CASSSLAGVETQYF	TGTGCCAGCAGTTCCCTAGCGGGAGTAGAGACCCAGTACTTC
NA	TRBV6-6	TRBJ2-1	TRBD1	13	CASSLGQDNEQFF	TGTGCCAGCAGTTTAGGACAGGACAATGAGCAGTTCTTC
NA	TRBV4-3	TRBJ1-6	NA	17	CASSQDGRGGGNSPLHF	TGCGCCAGCAGCCAAGACGGTCGGGGAGGCGGTAATTCACCCCTCCACTTT
NA	TRBV4-3	TRBJ2-7	NA	15	CASSQVGDSTYEQYF	TGCGCCAGCAGCCAGGTCGGAGACTCAACTTACGAGCAGTACTTC
NA	TRBV30	TRBJ1-4	NA	14	CAWSYRFRAEKLFF	TGTGCCTGGAGTTACAGGTTCCGAGCTGAAAAACTGTTTTTT
NA	TRBV4-3	TRBJ2-4	TRBD1	15	CASSHTTGAGNIQYF	TGCGCCAGCAGCCACACCACAGGGGCGGGAAACATTCAGTACTTC
NA	TRBV12-5	TRBJ2-3	TRBD2	19	CASGLVADGTSGRTDTQYF	TGTGCTAGTGGTTTGGTAGCTGATGGGACTAGCGGGAGAACCGATACGCAGTATTTT
few	TRBV2	TRBJ2-3	NA	15	CASSSSTERADTQYF	TGTGCCAGCAGTAGCAGTACAGAGAGGGCAGATACGCAGTATTTT
NA	TRBV15	TRBJ2-7	TRBD1	17	CATSRNPSGTGGDEQYF	TGTGCCACCAGCAGGAACCCTTCCGGGACAGGGGGCGACGAGCAGTACTTC
NA	TRBV2	TRBJ2-1	TRBD1	15	CASQGAQGAPGFRFF	TGTGCCAGCCAGGGGGCCCAGGGGGCCCCCGGGTTCCGGTTCTTC
once	TRBV19	TRBJ1-2	NA	13	CASSIKRAIGYTF	TGTGCCAGTAGTATAAAGCGGGCTATCGGCTACACCTTC
NA	TRBV5-1	TRBJ1-2	NA	16	CASSERGSRIDYGYTF	TGCGCCAGCTCGGAAAGGGGGTCCAGGATCGACTATGGCTACACCTTC
NA	TRBV5-4	TRBJ1-1	TRBD1	15	CASSLARGLNTEAFF	TGTGCCAGCAGCTTGGCGAGGGGGCTGAACACTGAAGCTTTCTTT
NA	TRBV9	TRBJ2-5	TRBD2	15	CASSVGRERTETQYF	TGTGCCAGCAGCGTGGGGCGGGAGAGGACCGAGACCCAGTACTTC
NA	TRBV6-5	TRBJ1-1	NA	13	CASSTSGHTEAFF	TGTGCCAGCAGTACTTCAGGGCACACTGAAGCTTTCTTT
NA	TRBV28	TRBJ1-2	TRBD1	13	CASSLQGARGYTF	TGTGCCAGCAGTTTGCAGGGGGCAAGGGGCTACACCTTC
NA	TRBV5-1	TRBJ1-1	NA	14	CASSPDGGRTEAFF	TGCGCCAGCAGCCCCGACGGGGGAAGGACTGAAGCTTTCTTT
once	TRBV7-6	TRBJ2-1	TRBD2	15	CASSLEAGGYNEQFF	TGTGCCAGCAGCTTGGAAGCGGGAGGATACAATGAGCAGTTCTTC
NA	TRBV5-1	TRBJ2-7	TRBD2	18	CASSLGLAGEPGAYEQYF	TGCGCCAGCAGCTTGGGACTAGCGGGAGAACCCGGAGCCTACGAGCAGTACTTC
NA	TRBV5-6	TRBJ2-5	NA	14	CASSLVGRQETQYF	TGTGCCAGCAGCTTGGTTGGCAGACAAGAGACCCAGTACTTC
NA	TRBV28	TRBJ1-4	TRBD1	16	CASSLTGQGAREKLFF	TGTGCCAGCAGTTTAACTGGACAGGGGGCGAGGGAAAAACTGTTTTTT
few	TRBV21-1	TRBJ2-7	NA	13	CANSLRIVDEQYF	TGTGCCAACAGTTTGCGGATTGTTGACGAGCAGTACTTC
once	TRBV5-1	TRBJ2-2	TRBD1	15	CASSPGTGETGELFF	TGCGCCAGCAGCCCTGGGACAGGGGAAACCGGGGAGCTGTTTTTT